The 13 T cell receptor beta chains presented below share a single source sample, sequenced in a study of shared clonotypes between healthy human individuals. Clones were sequenced by immunoSEQ multiplex PCR, and TCRdb holds only the in-frame ones, with some missing. The profile covers about 2.5 million clones, with around 92% appearing a single time and around 0.35% taken by the ten largest. Sequenced sample: naive CD4+ T cells from PBMCs. Subset denoted: CD45RA+ positively selected. These receptors were collected from a man between 18 and 35 years old in good health. Some clones in this sample may be carry-over from other donors' samples.

The chain couples TRBV6-5 to TRBJ1-2; 7 bases fit TRBD1. The CDR3 length is 13 residues. V gave up 2 bases and J gave up 8 bases; unmatched junction bases: 5. Per germline, CDR1 MNHEY and CDR2 SVGAGI. CDR3 sequence reads: CASSYVRGQGYTF. The CDR3 DNA is TGTGCCAGCAGTTACGTAAGGGGGCAAGGCTACACCTTC.

The J gene is TRBJ1-1, the V gene TRBV2; no reliable D call. The V end was cut by 5 bases, the J end by 1 base, with 8 bases between. The CDR3 has 13 residues. CDR1 and CDR2 from the germline V gene are SNHLY and FYNNEI. CDR3 sequence: CASSPDWNTEAFF. The CDR3 region has the DNA TGTGCCAGCAGTCCCGACTGGAACACTGAAGCTTTCTTT.

This clone appeared a single time. J is TRBJ2-2 and V is TRBV5-1; either TRBD1 or TRBD2 may fit D (5 bases each). Trimming left V 0 bases short and J 1 base short, with 16 bases between. In germline, CDR1 is SGHRS, CDR2 YFSETQ. The CDR3 loop spans 18 amino acids. The CDR3 protein is CASSLGPHRGRNTGELFF. CDR3 coding DNA: TGCGCCAGCAGCTTGGGGCCCCATAGGGGACGGAACACCGGGGAGCTGTTTTTT.

This sequence joins TRBV29-1 and TRBJ1-1; D gene unclear. Germline V gene data show CDR1 as SQVTM and CDR2 as ANQGSEA. V was shortened by 5 bases and J by 1 base, with 8 bases between the two germline ends. The CDR3 is 12 amino acids. CDR3 in amino acids: CSVWQANTEAFF. The CDR3 DNA sequence: TGCAGCGTTTGGCAGGCGAACACTGAAGCTTTCTTT.

CDR3 in amino acids: CASTIGGGRAYNEQFF. The CDR3 bases are TGTGCCAGCACCATTGGGGGCGGGAGGGCCTACAATGAGCAGTTCTTC. This chain links TRBV5-4 with TRBJ2-1; TRBD2 matches 9 bases. Germline values: CDR1 SGHNT, CDR2 YYREEE (reference sequence). The CDR3 is 16 residues long. V dropped 6 bases and J dropped 2; count of bases not matched to a gene: 9. Full variable domain (remainder filled in from reference TRBV5-4 and TRBJ2-1): ETGVTQSPTHLIKTRGQQVTLRCSSQSGHNTVSWYQQALGQGPQFIFQYYREEENGRGNFPPRFSGLQFPNYSSELNVNALELDDSALYLCASTIGGGRAYNEQFFGPGTRLTVL.

The chain joins TRBV25-1 to TRBJ1-6; the match to TRBD1 covers 9 bases. Germline V gene data show CDR1 as MGHDK and CDR2 as SYGVNS. Trimming took 4 bases from V and 7 from J; bases not matched to a gene: 2. CDR3 length: 14 amino acids. CDR3 region: CASSVDRGNSPLHF. The CDR3 region has the DNA TGTGCCAGCAGTGTCGACAGGGGGAATTCACCCCTCCACTTT. Together with reference TRBV25-1 and TRBJ1-6, the CDR3 gives the full variable domain: EADIYQTPRYLVIGTGKKITLECSQTMGHDKMYWYQQDPGMELHLIHYSYGVNSTEKGDLSSESTVSRIRTEHFPLTLESARPSHTSQYLCASSVDRGNSPLHFGNGTRLTVT.

The chain has TRBV5-4 and TRBJ2-7, with D possibly called TRBD1 or TRBD2 (6 bases each). Germline CDR1 is SGHNT and CDR2 is YYREEE (reference sequence). Trimming pared 4 bases from V and 2 bases from J, leaving 16 bases between. The CDR3 contains 15 residues. The CDR3 sequence: CASSPRGGSTYEQYF. CDR3 nucleotide sequence: TGTGCCAGCAGCCCCAGAGGGGGGTCTACCTACGAGCAGTACTTC.

The rearrangement uses TRBV19 and TRBJ2-5; the D call may be TRBD1 or TRBD2 (5 bases each). Germline loops: CDR1 LNHDA, CDR2 SQIVND (reference sequence). V was cut by 4 bases and J by 8 bases, with 20 bases left in between. The CDR3 contains 15 residues. CDR3 loop: CASSTGRISRRTQYF. CDR3 in DNA: TGTGCCAGTAGTACGGGACGGATCTCTAGACGAACCCAGTACTTC.

The chain joins TRBV4-1 to TRBJ1-5; D call uncertain. Trimming stripped 0 bases from V and 6 bases from J, with 6 bases between. Germline CDR1 reads MGHRA; CDR2 reads YSYEKL. The CDR3 is 13 amino acids. CDR3 sequence reads: CASSQDPRQPQHF. The DNA for the CDR3 is TGCGCCAGCAGCCAAGATCCTCGTCAGCCCCAGCATTTT.

V gene TRBV18 combines with J gene TRBJ1-1; the D is unclear. The germline V gene has CDR1 KGHSH and CDR2 LQKENI. The CDR3 spans 13 residues. The V and J ends lost 6 bases and 1 base respectively, with 9 bases between them. The CDR3 loop reads CASSSEPNTEAFF. DNA for the CDR3: TGTGCCAGCTCCTCCGAACCGAACACTGAAGCTTTCTTT. Variable domain in full (rest from reference TRBV18 and TRBJ1-1): NAGVMQNPRHLVRRRGQEARLRCSPMKGHSHVYWYRQLPEEGLKFMVYLQKENIIDESGMPKERFSAEFPKEGPSILRIQQVVRGDSAAYFCASSSEPNTEAFFGQGTRLTVV.

The chain links TRBV2 to TRBJ2-4, with 7 bases identical to TRBD1. CDR3 length equals 17 residues. The trim removed 5 bases at V and 4 bases at J, leaving 14 bases unmatched. Germline V gives CDR1 SNHLY, CDR2 FYNNEI. DNA for the CDR3: TGTGCCAGCAGTTTGGAAAGACTGACAGGGTCTAAAAACATTCAGTACTTC. Amino acids: CASSLERLTGSKNIQYF.

The chain joins TRBV30 to TRBJ1-2, with D possibly being TRBD1 (6 bases). The V gene lost 5 bases and the J gene lost 8 bases, with 15 bases spanning the gap. The CDR3 sequence is 12 residues long. Germline V CDR1 and CDR2: GTSNPN, SVGIG (reference sequence). The chain's CDR3 is CAWEPIQGGYTF. CDR3 bases: TGTGCCTGGGAACCGATTCAGGGGGGCTACACCTTC.

V gene TRBV30 combines with J gene TRBJ2-5; D is unclear. The closer fit of TRBJ2-7 to the DNA end suggests the J call may be wrong. CDR1 is GTSNPN and CDR2 is SVGIG in the germline V gene (reference sequence). This CDR3 comprises 12 residues. CDR3 protein: CAWSQDRYEQYF. The DNA of the CDR3 is TGTGCCTGGAGTCAGGACCGCTACGAGCAGTACTTC.